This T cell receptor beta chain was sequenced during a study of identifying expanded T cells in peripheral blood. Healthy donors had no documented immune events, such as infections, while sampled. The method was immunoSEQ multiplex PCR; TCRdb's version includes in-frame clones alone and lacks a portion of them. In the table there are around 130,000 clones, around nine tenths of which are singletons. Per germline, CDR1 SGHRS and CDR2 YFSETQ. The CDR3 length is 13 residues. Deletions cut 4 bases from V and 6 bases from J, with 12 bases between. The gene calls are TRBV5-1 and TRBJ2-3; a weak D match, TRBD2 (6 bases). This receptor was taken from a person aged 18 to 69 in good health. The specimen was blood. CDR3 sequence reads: CASSRTGDDTQYF. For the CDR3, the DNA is TGCGCCAGCAGCCGAACGGGGGATGATACGCAGTATTTT.